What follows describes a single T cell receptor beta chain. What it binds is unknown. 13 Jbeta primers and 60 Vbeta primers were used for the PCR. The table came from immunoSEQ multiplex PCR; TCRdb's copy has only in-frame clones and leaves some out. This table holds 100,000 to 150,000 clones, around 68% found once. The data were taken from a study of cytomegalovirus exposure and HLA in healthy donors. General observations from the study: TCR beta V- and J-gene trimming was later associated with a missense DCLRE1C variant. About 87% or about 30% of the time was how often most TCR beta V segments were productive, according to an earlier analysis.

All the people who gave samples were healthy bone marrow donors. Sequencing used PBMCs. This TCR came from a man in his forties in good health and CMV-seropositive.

DNA of the CDR3: TGTGCCTGGAGTGGTGGGCTCGTAATGAACACTGAAGCTTTCTTT. Translated, it gives CAWSGGLVMNTEAFF. The V and J genes are TRBV30 and TRBJ1-1; no reliable D call. V gave up 1 base and J gave up 0 bases, with 12 bases separating them. The CDR3 loop spans 15 amino acids. Germline lookup yields CDR1 GTSNPN and CDR2 SVGIG (reference sequence).